The entry below gives a single TCR beta chain sequence along with its context. What it binds is unknown. From germline, CDR1 is MNHEY and CDR2 SMNVEV (reference sequence). This CDR3 contains 13 residues. Deletions cut 10 bases from V and 3 bases from J, with 12 bases between. TCRdb recomputed calls from the 5' RACE reads with MiXCR, one row per CDR3 protein. The repertoire has 500,000 to 650,000 distinct CDR3 sequences, approximately 13% of them found once; the top ten carry 15%. The entry originates in a study of T cells after yellow fever vaccination. Study at large: Fractions of limited cellularity were prepared by means of SMART-Seq v4 Ultra Low Input.

Findings and limits, study-wide: Primary-vaccination clones mostly resurfaced post-booster (roughly 97% CD4, 85% to 90% CD8). Overlap between CD4 and CD8 compartments was detected for a small share of clonotypes. FACS-sorted repertoires might harbor abundant contaminating clonotypes from the bulk population.

The material was PBMCs, obtained on the day of the yellow fever booster vaccination. The sequence derives from a man younger than 45 who received the YFV17D yellow fever vaccine. The gene calls are TRBV27 and TRBJ2-2; D not certain. The DNA of the CDR3 is TGTGCCATCCCTCCCGGAGACACCGGGGAGCTGTTTTTT. It yields the protein CAIPPGDTGELFF.